Listed here is a single TCR beta chain. Its binding antigen is unknown. No much larger clone exists at a distance of one base, and base qualities are not known. These data belong to a study of T cells in Graves' hyperthyroidism and ophthalmopathy (dated by TCRdb to between 2019 and 2020). In terms of the full investigation: Peripheral blood was collected at initial diagnosis, before any treatment. Prospective prediction of ophthalmopathy was tested in an independent validation cohort of 18 to 20 hyperthyroidism patients and some 17 patients who later progressed to ophthalmopathy. The 100 discovery patients were randomly split 7:3 into training and test sets. TCR Vbeta CDR3 sequencing of roughly 140 peripheral blood samples (roughly 41 ophthalmopathy, roughly 74 hyperthyroidism and roughly 17 progressor patients) is reported in the paper. Once sampling was done, hyperthyroidism patients were given methimazole at a starting dose of 30 mg daily, whereas ophthalmopathy patients were given high-dose intravenous methylprednisolone. To identify distinguishing TCR V-J signatures, a discovery cohort of 100 or so patients was used, comprising 43 with Graves' ophthalmopathy and approximately 57 with stable Graves' hyperthyroidism. In addition, the study compared T-cell repertoires in thyroid tissue and in blood from roughly six Graves' hyperthyroidism patients.

What the work shows at the level of the full study, not this receptor alone: Sample size was not statistically predetermined, and investigators were not blinded to group allocation. During validation, the model predicted progression to ophthalmopathy a median of about 6.5 months ahead of onset, with approximately 70% sensitivity and almost 75% specificity. Most expanded thyroid clonotypes (frequency above 0.001) were also detected in blood, suggesting blood repertoires may reflect thyroid immune responses. A 13 V-J signature model separated ophthalmopathy from stable hyperthyroidism, with 87.88% sensitivity and about 81% specificity in cross-validation and 80%/75% in testing.

TCR beta CDR3 regions were amplified from RNA transcripts. The first round of RT-PCR for the TCR CDR3 was performed with the HTBI primer set and the Qiagen OneStep RT-PCR kit. A second multiplex PCR round built the libraries, followed by size selection and purification. Libraries were sequenced paired-end with 100 bp reads on an Illumina HiSeq2000. The published analysis was carried out like this. SOAPnuke was used to process the raw data, with reads discarded if the reads contained adapters or uncalled bases, had a mean Phred below 15, or lacked an exact constant-primer or identifier match. COPE v1.2.5 was used to merge high-quality paired reads, and clonotypes were defined as unique nucleotide sequences. Clonotypes were aligned to IMGT TRBV, TRBD and TRBJ reference segments using MiTCR v1.1. The analysis included only V-J combinations with a frequency above 0.0001, which together covered approximately 99% of the repertoires. The TCS score was defined as the ratio of F50 (clonal expansion) to E x V (chaos), calculated using BLOSUM62-based TCRdist between CDR3 peptides within each V-J. Welch's t-statistics and random forest reduced just over 500 V-J features to about 13, which were used in a naive Bayes classifier (R e1071). TCRdb's own reprocessing of the public reads used fastp at Q25 and MiXCR and kept productive beta chains. All rows with the same CDR3 protein become a single entry with the most common DNA and genes. The V and J calls and clone size are TCRdb's, not the authors'. This sample gives 500,000 to 600,000 distinct CDR3 sequences in total; approximately 15% of them show up just once. Clones ranked in the top ten supply about 17% of the sample.

A patient counted as having stable Graves' hyperthyroidism if no progression to ophthalmopathy occurred over 18 months of follow-up. Hyperthyroidism patients were aged 18 to 65 years and newly diagnosed, with disease duration of less than 2 months. Any patient with an uncontrolled infection, another autoimmune disease, pregnancy or lactation was excluded. Diagnoses relied on clinical symptoms, serum thyroxine and TRAb, thyroid ultrasound and orbital computed tomography. Ficoll-Paque density gradient centrifugation was used to isolate PBMCs from about 9 ml of fresh peripheral blood. Trizol reagent was used to extract total RNA, and RNA quality was then checked on an Agilent 2100 Bioanalyzer. The germline V gene yields MGHDK for CDR1 and SYGVNS for CDR2. Relative to germline, V is missing 8 bases and J is missing 6 bases, with 12 bases of the junction outside any gene match. The CDR3 numbers 15 residues from cysteine through phenylalanine. Only CDR3 DNA is held: 45 bases, read in frame from base 1.

Sequences were obtained from blood. Recombination connected TRBV25-1 to TRBJ2-2; TRBD1 aligns with 7 central bases. This receptor was identified in a woman between 18 and 29 years old with Graves' hyperthyroidism. The DNA sequence reads TGTGCCAGCGGACGGACAGGCAAAGTTGCCGGGGAGCTGTTTTTT. It codes for CASGRTGKVAGELFF.